This T cell receptor beta chain was retrieved from a study of blood T cell repertoires in COVID-19 (dated by TCRdb to 2020 to 2021). General notes on the study: Collaborator samples came from the United States, Italy and Spain and covered acute and convalescent phases of COVID-19. The prospective study material was composed of cDNA or gDNA derived from T cells, B-cell-depleted T cells, or PBMCs. Subjects who had been exposed to COVID-19, were actively infected with it, or had recovered from it provided the deeply sampled blood TCRbeta repertoires that made up the dataset. A freely available public database, intended as a resource for researchers studying the immune response to SARS-CoV-2, is where the repertoires were released. Samples came from the ongoing ImmuneRACE study (first 160 participants) plus 1,254 subjects from 6 global collaborators. A de-identified subject ID, COVID-19 status, age in years and sex were almost always included in the sample metadata. HLA class I and class II types, where available, came from metadata supplied by the sample provider rather than from assay-based typing. Overall results and qualifications from the work: How much clinical and demographic metadata was included differed by source and by participant, and the metadata was provided uncurated.

Participants in the prospective study were aged about 18 to 95 years, lived in about two dozen United States geographic areas, and enrolled through a virtual design. In the prospective study, participants were assigned to cohorts based on the clinical history participants reported in a screening survey and a study questionnaire. Recovered participants in ImmuneRACE Cohort 3 were defined as having two consecutive negative NP/OP PCR tests, clearance from a healthcare professional, or resolution of symptoms. Mobile phlebotomists in the prospective study collected whole blood, serum and a nasopharyngeal or oropharyngeal swab from every participant. Additional blood draws and questionnaires over an approximately two-month period could optionally be provided by prospective study participants. Blood samples from the prospective study were shipped frozen or at room temperature prior to DNA extraction.

From a lookup of the germline V gene (reference sequence), CDR1 and CDR2 are SEHNR and FQNEAQ. Including cysteine and phenylalanine, the CDR3 has 15 amino acids. This entry keeps only the CDR3 DNA: 45 bases, framed from base 1. Ends trimmed: V by 5 bases, J by 5 bases; bases unmatched to a gene: 10. TCRbeta CDR3 regions were amplified from genomic DNA by means of the immunoSEQ Assay, a bias-controlled multiplex PCR. The paper's processing steps were these. The number of nucleated cells in each sample was estimated by amplification of reference gene primers within the assay. To quantify the absolute abundance of each unique TCRbeta CDR3 rearrangement, sequence reads were collapsed and filtered. Productive Simpson clonality was computed per sample as the square root of Simpson's diversity index over productive rearrangements. The clones in this table, taken by TCRdb from immuneACCESS, are in-frame only. Not every clone is retained; where verified, under half of the shortfall comes from an unresolved V gene, and the cause of the rest is unknown. From that table come the V and J calls and clone size; the DNA was used to work out D and trimming. The sample table shows a few hundred thousand clones, and roughly 88% are seen once. In total, the top ten clones hold less than 2.5% of the sample.

Comment on this clone: Its antigen remains undetermined. Base quality data are lacking; no much larger clone is found one base away.

The clonotype originates from a man between 25 and 39 years old who had recovered from COVID-19. Sequenced input: PBMCs or T cells enriched from blood (not recorded which). The receptor chain draws on TRBV7-9 and TRBJ2-7; 9 bases in between match TRBD2. The sequence in DNA is TGTGCCAGCAGCCTAACCGGGACTAGCATAGACGAGCAGTACTTC. It specifies CASSLTGTSIDEQYF.